A selection of T cell receptor beta chains follows, all from one sample in a study of cytotoxic CD8 clonotypes in ibrutinib-treated CLL. Using immunoSEQ multiplex PCR, the repertoire was profiled, and TCRdb retains in-frame clones only, with some absent. The sample consists of around 97,000 clones, 70% to 85% of them appearing once. This material consisted of PBMCs, taken after 12 months of ibrutinib treatment. These receptors originate from a human donor with chronic lymphocytic leukemia. CDR3s leave out the opening cysteine and the closing phenylalanine or tryptophan. Fields, in order: V gene, CDR3 length, clone size, D gene, J gene, CDR3 protein. A D gene is named only where the DNA matches it firmly. The size entry is marked missing in some rows and otherwise reads once, few, many or a size class.

v_gene: TRBV5-1; len: 11; abundance: few; d_gene: .; j_gene: TRBJ1-1; CDR3aa: ASRFQGNTEAF
v_gene: TRBV6-5; len: 11; abundance: .; d_gene: .; j_gene: TRBJ2-5; CDR3aa: ASSLQGRETQY
v_gene: TRBV28; len: 12; abundance: .; d_gene: TRBD1; j_gene: TRBJ1-5; CDR3aa: ASSLGQGDQPQH
v_gene: TRBV5-4; len: 17; abundance: .; d_gene: TRBD1; j_gene: TRBJ1-2; CDR3aa: ASSYLPGTGDKRDYGYT
v_gene: TRBV5-4; len: 13; abundance: .; d_gene: TRBD1; j_gene: TRBJ2-5; CDR3aa: ASSPPGQVEETQY
v_gene: TRBV7-3; len: 15; abundance: once; d_gene: TRBD2; j_gene: TRBJ2-1; CDR3aa: ASSLKGLAASYNEQF
v_gene: TRBV28; len: 11; abundance: .; d_gene: TRBD1; j_gene: TRBJ2-7; CDR3aa: ASSVTGGYEQY
v_gene: TRBV11-3; len: 11; abundance: .; d_gene: .; j_gene: TRBJ2-5; CDR3aa: ASSLMGGETQY
v_gene: TRBV30; len: 10; abundance: once; d_gene: .; j_gene: TRBJ1-1; CDR3aa: AWSQGNTEAF
v_gene: TRBV28; len: 15; abundance: .; d_gene: TRBD1; j_gene: TRBJ1-5; CDR3aa: ASSPPLDRLQNQPQH
v_gene: TRBV30; len: 12; abundance: .; d_gene: TRBD1; j_gene: TRBJ1-6; CDR3aa: ACRGTANNSPLH
v_gene: TRBV27; len: 11; abundance: .; d_gene: .; j_gene: TRBJ1-6; CDR3aa: ASSLLFNSPLH
v_gene: TRBV18; len: 14; abundance: once; d_gene: .; j_gene: TRBJ1-2; CDR3aa: ASSPLRGQNNYGYT
v_gene: TRBV27; len: 15; abundance: .; d_gene: .; j_gene: TRBJ2-7; CDR3aa: ASSTQGSSGAYYEQY
v_gene: TRBV6-6; len: 13; abundance: .; d_gene: TRBD1; j_gene: TRBJ1-2; CDR3aa: ASSYGTGRQYGYT
v_gene: TRBV6-5; len: 12; abundance: .; d_gene: .; j_gene: TRBJ2-7; CDR3aa: ASTPTRNTYEQY
v_gene: TRBV9; len: 12; abundance: .; d_gene: .; j_gene: TRBJ2-7; CDR3aa: ASSAPDRGHEQY
v_gene: TRBV5-1; len: 15; abundance: .; d_gene: .; j_gene: TRBJ1-2; CDR3aa: ASSPPPGERANYGYT
v_gene: TRBV11-3; len: 17; abundance: .; d_gene: TRBD1; j_gene: TRBJ1-6; CDR3aa: ASSLADTGGGIGNSPLH
v_gene: TRBV10-3; len: 11; abundance: .; d_gene: TRBD2; j_gene: TRBJ2-7; CDR3aa: ATGTAGDYEQY
v_gene: TRBV9; len: 13; abundance: .; d_gene: .; j_gene: TRBJ2-2; CDR3aa: ASTAGGSNTGELF
v_gene: TRBV7-9; len: 10; abundance: .; d_gene: .; j_gene: TRBJ1-1; CDR3aa: ASSPDSPEAF
v_gene: TRBV5-4; len: 13; abundance: .; d_gene: TRBD2; j_gene: TRBJ2-7; CDR3aa: ASRPASGASYEQY
v_gene: TRBV5-1; len: 14; abundance: .; d_gene: TRBD2; j_gene: TRBJ2-3; CDR3aa: ASSLRTSGATDTQY
v_gene: TRBV5-4; len: 14; abundance: .; d_gene: .; j_gene: TRBJ1-6; CDR3aa: ASSLTSGGGNSPLH
v_gene: TRBV10-3; len: 12; abundance: .; d_gene: TRBD1; j_gene: TRBJ1-1; CDR3aa: AINQGQGGPEAF
v_gene: TRBV18; len: 13; abundance: .; d_gene: TRBD1; j_gene: TRBJ2-7; CDR3aa: ASSPPRTGAIEQY
v_gene: TRBV2; len: 11; abundance: .; d_gene: .; j_gene: TRBJ2-1; CDR3aa: ASSRAGYNEQF
v_gene: TRBV28; len: 12; abundance: .; d_gene: .; j_gene: TRBJ1-5; CDR3aa: ASSPSQGRQPQH
v_gene: TRBV6-5; len: 13; abundance: .; d_gene: TRBD2; j_gene: TRBJ2-7; CDR3aa: ASSYPVSGGYEQY
v_gene: TRBV19; len: 13; abundance: .; d_gene: .; j_gene: TRBJ1-5; CDR3aa: ASSISLGQNQPQH
v_gene: TRBV7-2; len: 11; abundance: few; d_gene: .; j_gene: TRBJ1-1; CDR3aa: ASSPGPNTEAF
v_gene: TRBV9; len: 13; abundance: .; d_gene: .; j_gene: TRBJ1-2; CDR3aa: ASSVAASGFYGYT
v_gene: TRBV13; len: 12; abundance: .; d_gene: .; j_gene: TRBJ1-1; CDR3aa: ASSFSTGNTEAF
v_gene: TRBV5-1; len: 11; abundance: .; d_gene: .; j_gene: TRBJ2-5; CDR3aa: ASSLVGQETQY
v_gene: TRBV11-3; len: 13; abundance: once; d_gene: TRBD2; j_gene: TRBJ2-3; CDR3aa: ASSLYGLDTDTQY
v_gene: TRBV5-1; len: 13; abundance: .; d_gene: TRBD1; j_gene: TRBJ1-1; CDR3aa: ASSLEGQGLTEAF
v_gene: TRBV7-9; len: 12; abundance: .; d_gene: .; j_gene: TRBJ1-3; CDR3aa: ASSFQGEGNTIY
v_gene: TRBV6-6; len: 14; abundance: .; d_gene: TRBD1; j_gene: TRBJ2-3; CDR3aa: ASSYWGRDSQDTQY
v_gene: TRBV2; len: 12; abundance: .; d_gene: TRBD1; j_gene: TRBJ2-5; CDR3aa: ASRTGTGASPIY
v_gene: TRBV27; len: 11; abundance: many; d_gene: .; j_gene: TRBJ1-2; CDR3aa: ASRGVGGAGYT
v_gene: TRBV9; len: 12; abundance: .; d_gene: TRBD1; j_gene: TRBJ2-5; CDR3aa: ASSPRTGRETQY
v_gene: TRBV5-1; len: 12; abundance: many; d_gene: .; j_gene: TRBJ1-2; CDR3aa: ASSLEMAGAGYT
v_gene: TRBV2; len: 12; abundance: .; d_gene: .; j_gene: TRBJ1-2; CDR3aa: ASTNGDLNYGYT